The 2 T cell receptor beta chains below were found in one sample sequenced in a study of regulatory T cells in long-lasting Graves disease. Assembly of TCR beta libraries relied on iRepertoire HTBI primers together with Arm-PCR of CDR3 regions. TCRdb fed the multiplex PCR reads into MiXCR, producing one record per CDR3 protein. Among 450,000 or so distinct CDR3 sequences listed, under 25% were seen once. Time point in this sample: persistent/refractory GD, antithyroid drugs over 5 years with positive TRAb. PBMCs were the source of the RNA used for TCR sequencing. Source: peripheral blood mononuclear cells (PBMCs), taken when the disease was refractory, from a patient treated with antithyroid drugs. These receptors came from a female donor with Graves disease.

The J gene is TRBJ2-3, the V gene TRBV28, with 9 bases fitting TRBD1. Germline V lookup: CDR1 MDHEN, CDR2 SYDVKM. V dropped 6 bases and J dropped 1; count of bases not matched to a gene: 14. CDR3 length: 18 amino acids. DNA of the CDR3: TGTGCCAGCAGGGTCGGGACAGGGAGGGGATGGGGCACAGATACGCAGTATTTT. Encoded protein: CASRVGTGRGWGTDTQYF.

Only a few counts were recorded for this clonotype. The chain uses TRBV15 and TRBJ1-2, with TRBD1 matching 10 bases. The CDR3 sequence is 14 residues long. The V segment lost 3 bases and the J segment 7 bases; nucleotides outside the gene matches: 5. Germline V gene data show CDR1 as LNHNV and CDR2 as YYDKDF (reference sequence). The CDR3, as DNA: TGTGCCACCAGCAGGGGGACAGGGGATACTGGCTACACCTTC. Translating it yields CATSRGTGDTGYTF.